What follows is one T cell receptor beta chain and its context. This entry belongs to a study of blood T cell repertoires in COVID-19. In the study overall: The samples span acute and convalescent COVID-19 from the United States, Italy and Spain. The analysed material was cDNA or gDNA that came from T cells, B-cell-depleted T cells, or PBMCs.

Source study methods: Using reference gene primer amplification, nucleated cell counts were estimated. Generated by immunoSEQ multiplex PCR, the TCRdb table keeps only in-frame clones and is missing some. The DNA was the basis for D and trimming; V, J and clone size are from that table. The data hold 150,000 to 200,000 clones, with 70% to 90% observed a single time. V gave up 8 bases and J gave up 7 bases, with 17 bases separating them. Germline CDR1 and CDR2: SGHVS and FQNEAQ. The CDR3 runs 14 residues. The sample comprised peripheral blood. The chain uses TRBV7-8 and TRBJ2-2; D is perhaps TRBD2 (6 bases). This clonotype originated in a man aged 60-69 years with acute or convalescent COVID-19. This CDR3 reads CASRIRDLVGELFF. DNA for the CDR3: TGTGCCAGCCGAATCCGGGACTTGGTCGGGGAGCTGTTTTTT.